These 5 T cell receptor beta chains came from one sample sequenced in a study of T cell responses to AZD1222 COVID-19 vaccine. Method: immunoSEQ multiplex PCR; TCRdb's copy keeps in-frame clones and lacks some. The repertoire holds approximately 120,000 clones, with 70% to 90% as singletons. Sample: peripheral blood, taken on day 0 of AZD1222 vaccination. Receptor source: an adult in good health.

This clone was counted a few times. This chain links TRBV9 with TRBJ2-3, with 8 bases aligning to TRBD2. The CDR3 sequence is 16 residues long. The V and J ends lost 2 bases and 0 bases, in that order; junction bases with no gene match: 5. The germline V gene has CDR1 SGDLS and CDR2 YYNGEE. This CDR3 reads CASSVDSGTSTDTQYF. The CDR3 DNA is TGTGCCAGCAGCGTGGATAGCGGGACAAGCACAGATACGCAGTATTTT.

CDR3 region: CASSLLGGGYEQYF. CDR3 nucleotides: TGTGCCAGCAGTTTATTGGGGGGTGGCTACGAGCAGTACTTC. The V gene is TRBV27, the J gene TRBJ2-7; D may be TRBD2 (6 bases). The CDR3 is 14 amino acids. Trimming pared 1 base from V and 3 bases from J, leaving 10 bases between. CDR1 and CDR2 (germline): MNHEY, SMNVEV (reference sequence).

The genes are TRBV5-5 and TRBJ1-3, with D hard to call. Trimming cost V 5 bases and J 0 bases, with 9 bases left between them. The CDR3 runs to 14 residues. In germline, CDR1 is SGHKS, CDR2 YYEKEE (reference sequence). In DNA, the CDR3 is TGTGCCAGCAGACGTACTTTCTCTGGAAACACCATATATTTT. Its protein product is CASRRTFSGNTIYF.

V and J are TRBV6-2 or TRBV6-3 and TRBJ1-5; TRBD1 is a possible D gene (5 bases). The germline CDR1 and CDR2 sequences are MNHEY and SVGEGT. The V and J ends lost 2 bases and 0 bases respectively, with 11 bases between them. There are 16 residues in the CDR3. The DNA for the CDR3 is TGTGCCAGCAGTTACGCGGCAGGGCTTAGCAATCAGCCCCAGCATTTT. Translation gives CASSYAAGLSNQPQHF.

The chain joins TRBV5-4 to TRBJ2-7; D unresolved. Looked up from germline, CDR1 is SGHNT and CDR2 is YYREEE (reference sequence). This CDR3 is 13 amino acids long. The V end lost 3 bases, the J end lost 2 bases, and 9 bases lay between the germline ends. This CDR3 reads CASSSTSTYEQYF. Here the CDR3 DNA reads TGTGCCAGCAGCTCGACCTCCACCTACGAGCAGTACTTC.